The clone carrying this T cell receptor beta chain was detected only once. Its antigen is unidentified. TCRdb's table, derived via immunoSEQ multiplex PCR, lists solely in-frame clones and lacks some. Here the sample spans about 53,000 clones, approximately 84% being singletons. This sample was included in a study of T cell clones after liver transplantation. Study results and caveats: Compared with third party-reactive sequences, donor-reactive ones declined more, independent of withdrawal success. A significant post-transplant drop in circulating graft-donor-reactive CD4 TCRbeta sequences occurred in most of the 8 subjects.

The CDR3 sequence is 17 residues long. The V gene's germline CDR1 is SGHDT and CDR2 YYEEEE. With 0 bases clipped from V and 3 bases from J, the junction kept 5 bases outside the gene matches. The specimen was CD4+ T cells from blood, collected before liver transplant. This clonotype was sampled from a human donor who received a liver transplant. The rearrangement uses TRBV5-6 and TRBJ2-2, with TRBD2 matching over 10 bases. The CDR3 here is CASSLGPSGSDTGELFF. The CDR3 DNA reads as TGTGCCAGCAGCTTGGGTCCTAGCGGGAGTGACACCGGGGAGCTGTTTTTT. The full variable domain, its missing parts supplied by reference TRBV5-6 and TRBJ2-2, is DAGVTQSPTHLIKTRGQQVTLRCSPKSGHDTVSWYQQALGQGPQFIFQYYEEEERQRGNFPDRFSGHQFPNYSSELNVNALLLGDSALYLCASSLGPSGSDTGELFFGEGSRLTVL.